The clone carrying this T cell receptor (beta chain) turned up a few times. Antigen: not known. There are 15 residues in the CDR3. V trimming: 2 bases; J trimming: 5 bases; junction bases outside the gene matches: 9. CDR1 is SGHDT, CDR2 YYEEEE, per germline. This sample stems from a study of T cells after yellow fever vaccination. By 5'RACE template switching, TCR cDNA was produced, with a universal primer site and UMIs added in the process. TCRdb analysed the 5' RACE reads with MiXCR anew, one entry per CDR3 protein. The sample yields 100,000 to 150,000 distinct CDR3 sequences, about 8.2% seen once. The study, taken as a whole, reports: In FACS-sorted repertoires, abundant clonotypes from the bulk population could appear as contaminants. Some clonotypes, a small share, were shared between CD4 and CD8 compartments.

This clonotype originated in a man between 18 and 29 years old who received the YFV17D yellow fever vaccine. The chain joins TRBV5-6 to TRBJ1-2; TRBD1 matches at 7 bases. The specimen comprised CD8+ T cells sorted from PBMCs, sampled on the day of the yellow fever booster vaccination. CDR3 sequence reads: CASSFISDRWYGYTF. For the CDR3, the DNA is TGTGCCAGCAGCTTTATATCGGACAGGTGGTATGGCTACACCTTC.